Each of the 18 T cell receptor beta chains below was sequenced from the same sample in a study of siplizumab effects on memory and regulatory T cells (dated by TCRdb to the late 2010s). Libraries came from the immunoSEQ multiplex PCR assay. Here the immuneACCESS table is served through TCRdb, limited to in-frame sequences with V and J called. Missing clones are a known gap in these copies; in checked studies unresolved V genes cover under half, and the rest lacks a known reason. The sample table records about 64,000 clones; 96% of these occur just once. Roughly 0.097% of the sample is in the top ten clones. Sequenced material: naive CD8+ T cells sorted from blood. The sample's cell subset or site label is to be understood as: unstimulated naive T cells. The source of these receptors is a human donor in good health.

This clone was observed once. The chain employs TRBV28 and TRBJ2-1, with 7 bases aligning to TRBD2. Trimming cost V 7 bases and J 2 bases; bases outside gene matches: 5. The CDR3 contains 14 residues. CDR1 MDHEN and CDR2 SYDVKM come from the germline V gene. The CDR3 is CASNRGTTYNEQFF. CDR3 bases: TGTGCCAGCAACCGAGGGACTACCTACAATGAGCAGTTCTTC.

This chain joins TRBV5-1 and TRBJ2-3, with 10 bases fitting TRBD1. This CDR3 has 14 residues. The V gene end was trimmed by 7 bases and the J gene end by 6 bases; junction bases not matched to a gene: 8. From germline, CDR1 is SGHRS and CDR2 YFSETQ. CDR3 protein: CASVEGTGVDTQYF. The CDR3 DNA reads TGCGCCAGCGTGGAGGGGACAGGGGTTGATACGCAGTATTTT.

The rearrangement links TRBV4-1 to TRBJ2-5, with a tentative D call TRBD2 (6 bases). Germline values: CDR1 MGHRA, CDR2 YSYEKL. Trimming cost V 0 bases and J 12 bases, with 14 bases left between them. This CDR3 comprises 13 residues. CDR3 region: CASSQDGRRGEYF. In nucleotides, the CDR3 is TGCGCCAGCAGCCAAGATGGGCGGCGGGGTGAGTACTTC.

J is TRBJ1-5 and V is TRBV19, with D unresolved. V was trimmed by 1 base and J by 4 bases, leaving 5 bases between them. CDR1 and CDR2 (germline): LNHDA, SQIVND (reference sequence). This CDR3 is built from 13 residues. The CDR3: CASSIAVNQPQHF. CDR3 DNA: TGTGCCAGTAGTATAGCCGTAAATCAGCCCCAGCATTTT.

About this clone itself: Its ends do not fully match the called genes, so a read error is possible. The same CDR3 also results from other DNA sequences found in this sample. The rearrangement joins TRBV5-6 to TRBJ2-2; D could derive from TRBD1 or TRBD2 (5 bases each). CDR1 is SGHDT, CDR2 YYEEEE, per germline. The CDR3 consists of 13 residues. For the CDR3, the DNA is TGTGCCAGCAGCAACGGGGCGTCCGGGGAGCTGTTCTTT. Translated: CASSNGASGELFF.

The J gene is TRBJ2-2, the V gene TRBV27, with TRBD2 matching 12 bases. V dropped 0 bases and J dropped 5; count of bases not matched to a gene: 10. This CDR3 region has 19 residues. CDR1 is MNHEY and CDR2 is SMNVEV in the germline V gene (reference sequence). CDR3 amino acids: CASSLSPASGGDGTGELFF. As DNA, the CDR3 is TGTGCCAGCAGTTTATCTCCCGCTAGCGGGGGGGATGGTACCGGGGAGCTGTTTTTT.

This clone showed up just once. The DNA of the CDR3 is TGTGCCACCAAGGGGGCCGGGATCAAAAAGCTGGGCTACGAGCAGTACTTC. This codes for CATKGAGIKKLGYEQYF. V is TRBV27 and J is TRBJ2-7; 7 bases are shared with TRBD1. The CDR3 is 17 amino acids. V lost 10 bases, J lost 3 bases, and 21 bases stayed unmatched. Germline assignment: CDR1 MNHEY and CDR2 SMNVEV (reference sequence).

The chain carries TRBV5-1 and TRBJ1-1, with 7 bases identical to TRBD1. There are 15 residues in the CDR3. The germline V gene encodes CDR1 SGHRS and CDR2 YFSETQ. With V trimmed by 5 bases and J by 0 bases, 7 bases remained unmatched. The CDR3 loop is CASSDRVKMNTEAFF. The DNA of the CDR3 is TGCGCCAGCAGTGACAGGGTAAAGATGAACACTGAAGCTTTCTTT.

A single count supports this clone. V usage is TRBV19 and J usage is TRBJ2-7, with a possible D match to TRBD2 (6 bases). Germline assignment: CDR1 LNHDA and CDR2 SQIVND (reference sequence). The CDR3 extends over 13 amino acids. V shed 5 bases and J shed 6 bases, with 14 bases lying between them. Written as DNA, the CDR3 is TGTGCCAGTAGTTTGGAGGGATCCGCCGAGCAGTACTTC. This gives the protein CASSLEGSAEQYF.

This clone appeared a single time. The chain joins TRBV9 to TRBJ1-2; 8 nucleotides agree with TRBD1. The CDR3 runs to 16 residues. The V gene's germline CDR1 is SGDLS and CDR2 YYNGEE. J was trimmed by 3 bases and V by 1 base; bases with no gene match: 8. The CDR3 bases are TGTGCCAGCAGCGTACAGGGGGCCCCGAATCACTATGGCTACACCTTC. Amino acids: CASSVQGAPNHYGYTF. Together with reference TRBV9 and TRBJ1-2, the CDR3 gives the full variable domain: DSGVTQTPKHLITATGQRVTLRCSPRSGDLSVYWYQQSLDQGLQFLIQYYNGEERAKGNILERFSAQQFPDLHSELNLSSLELGDSALYFCASSVQGAPNHYGYTFGSGTRLTVV.

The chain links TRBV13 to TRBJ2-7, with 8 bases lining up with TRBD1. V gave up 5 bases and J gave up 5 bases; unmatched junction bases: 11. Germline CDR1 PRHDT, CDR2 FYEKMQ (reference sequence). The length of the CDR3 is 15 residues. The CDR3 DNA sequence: TGTGCCAGCAGCGCGGACGGGCAGGGGGCGGACGAGCAGTACTTC. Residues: CASSADGQGADEQYF. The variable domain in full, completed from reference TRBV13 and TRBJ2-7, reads AAGVIQSPRHLIKEKRETATLKCYPIPRHDTVYWYQQGPGQDPQFLISFYEKMQSDKGSIPDRFSAQQFSDYHSELNMSSLELGDSALYFCASSADGQGADEQYFGPGTRLTVT.

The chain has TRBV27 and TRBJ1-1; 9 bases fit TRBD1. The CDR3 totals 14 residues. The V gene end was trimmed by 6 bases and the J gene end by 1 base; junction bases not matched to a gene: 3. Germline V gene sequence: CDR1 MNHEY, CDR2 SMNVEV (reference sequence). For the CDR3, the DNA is TGTGCCAGCAGGAGACAGGGGGGGAACACTGAAGCTTTCTTT. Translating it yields CASRRQGGNTEAFF.

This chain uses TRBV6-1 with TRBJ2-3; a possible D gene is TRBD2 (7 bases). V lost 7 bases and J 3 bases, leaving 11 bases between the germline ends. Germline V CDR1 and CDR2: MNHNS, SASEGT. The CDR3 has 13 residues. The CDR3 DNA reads TGTGCCAGCACCGGGGGGCAGACAGATACGCAGTATTTT. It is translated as CASTGGQTDTQYF.

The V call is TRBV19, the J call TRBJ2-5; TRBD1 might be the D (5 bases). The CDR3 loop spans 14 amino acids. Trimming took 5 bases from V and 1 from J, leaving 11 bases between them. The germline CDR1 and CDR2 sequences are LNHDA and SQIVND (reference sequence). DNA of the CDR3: TGTGCCAGTAGTCTTCTGGGGCCCCAAGAGACCCAGTACTTC. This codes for CASSLLGPQETQYF. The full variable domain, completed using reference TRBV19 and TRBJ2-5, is DGGITQSPKYLFRKEGQNVTLSCEQNLNHDAMYWYRQDPGQGLRLIYYSQIVNDFQKGDIAEGYSVSREKKESFPLTVTSAQKNPTAFYLCASSLLGPQETQYFGPGTRLLVL.

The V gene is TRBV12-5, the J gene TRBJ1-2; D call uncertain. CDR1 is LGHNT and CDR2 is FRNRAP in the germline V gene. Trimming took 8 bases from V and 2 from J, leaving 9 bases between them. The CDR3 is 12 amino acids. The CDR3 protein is CASQEENYGYTF. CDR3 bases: TGTGCTAGTCAAGAGGAAAACTATGGCTACACCTTC.

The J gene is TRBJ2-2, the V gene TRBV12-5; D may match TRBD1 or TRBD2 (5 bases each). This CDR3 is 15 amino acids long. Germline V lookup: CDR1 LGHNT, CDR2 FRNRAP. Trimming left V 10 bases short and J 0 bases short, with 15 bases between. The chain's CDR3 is CATRTGTTNTGELFF. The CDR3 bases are TGTGCTACCCGGACCGGGACCACGAACACCGGGGAGCTGTTTTTT.

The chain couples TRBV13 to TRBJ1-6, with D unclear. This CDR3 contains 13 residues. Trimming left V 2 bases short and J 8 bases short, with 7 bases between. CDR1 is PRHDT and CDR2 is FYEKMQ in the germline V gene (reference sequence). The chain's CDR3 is CASSLLADSPLHF. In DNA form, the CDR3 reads TGTGCCAGCAGCTTATTGGCAGATTCACCCCTCCACTTT.

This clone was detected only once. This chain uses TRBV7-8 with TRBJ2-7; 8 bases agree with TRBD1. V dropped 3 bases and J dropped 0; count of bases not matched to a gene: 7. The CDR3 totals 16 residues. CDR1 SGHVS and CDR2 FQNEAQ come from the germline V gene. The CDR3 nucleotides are TGTGCCAGCAGCTTTGGGTTGGGGACAGGCTCCTACGAGCAGTACTTC. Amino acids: CASSFGLGTGSYEQYF.